This T cell receptor (beta chain) appears in the sequencing data of a study of cytomegalovirus exposure and HLA in healthy donors. Whole-study context: In terms of ancestry, the Caucasian-associated cluster contained around four fifths of the approximately 420 genotyped donors. Findings and caveats of the study: In a later analysis, common viral pathogens appeared linked to several of the most significant clusters. For cytomegalovirus status, the classifier reportedly gave diagnoses with high specificity and sensitivity. The study recorded about 160 TCR beta chains that were cytomegalovirus-associated.

13 Jbeta primers and 60 Vbeta primers were used for the PCR. Method: immunoSEQ multiplex PCR; TCRdb's copy keeps in-frame clones and lacks some. Here the sample spans about 160,000 clones, 78% being singletons. V was trimmed by 0 bases and J by 1 base, leaving 10 bases between them. CDR3 size: 15 residues. Germline CDR1 SGHDT, CDR2 YYEEEE. A word on this clone: The antigen is undetermined.

Material: PBMCs. The chain is built from TRBV5-6 and TRBJ1-1, with D perhaps matching TRBD1 (6 bases). The receptor's source is a woman in her forties in good health and CMV-seronegative. The CDR3 bases are TGTGCCAGCAGCTTGGCTACAGGGTCGAACACTGAAGCTTTCTTT. Protein: CASSLATGSNTEAFF.